This record concerns one TCR beta chain sequence. This CDR3 has 13 amino acids. V lost 5 bases to trimming and J lost 16 bases, with 21 bases between them. Per germline, CDR1 LNHNV and CDR2 YYDKDF (reference sequence). How the authors handled the data: For nucleated cells, counts were estimated from reference gene primer amplification. Libraries were prepared by immunoSEQ multiplex PCR; TCRdb keeps only in-frame clonotypes and omits some of them. From that table come the V and J calls and clone size; the DNA was used to work out D and trimming. This table holds approximately 72,000 clones, roughly nine tenths found once. The data were taken from a study of blood T cell repertoires in COVID-19. Study summary: Some COVID-19 samples were acute and others convalescent; all came from the United States, Italy and Spain. From T cells, B-cell-depleted T cells, or PBMCs came the material, which was cDNA or gDNA.

The clonotype originates from a man aged 60-69 years with acute or convalescent COVID-19. The V call is TRBV15, the J call TRBJ1-5; D perhaps matches TRBD1 (6 bases). Specimen: peripheral blood. This chain's CDR3 is CATSFRTVPIPHF. In nucleotides, the CDR3 is TGTGCCACCAGCTTCCGGACAGTGCCGATTCCCCATTTT.